The source of this T cell receptor beta chain is a study of cytomegalovirus exposure and HLA in healthy donors. Study information: There were about 85 million unique TCRs (from HLA-typed donors) in an early data release. Study-level findings and limits: Later analysis demonstrated an association between a missense DCLRE1C variant and TCR beta V- and J-gene trimming. An ancestry cluster, one associated with Asian ancestry, reportedly showed fewer N-insertions than the 666-donor mean in a later analysis.

A remark on this clone: Antigen unknown.

Germline CDR1 reads MDHEN; CDR2 reads SYDVKM. The CDR3 covers 14 residues. The V end was cut by 5 bases, the J end by 1 base, with 12 bases between. PCR amplification relied on 60 Vbeta primers (plus 13 Jbeta primers). The table came from immunoSEQ multiplex PCR; TCRdb's copy has only in-frame clones and leaves some out. This sample has some 90,000 clones, with around 70% found just once. Sequenced material: PBMCs. The chain couples TRBV28 to TRBJ2-7; tentative D call: TRBD1 (5 bases). The receptor was isolated from a man between 50 and 59 years old in good health and CMV-seronegative. CDR3 bases: TGTGCCAGCAGTCAAGACAGTGTATCCTACGAGCAGTACGTC. Translated, it gives CASSQDSVSYEQYV.